This T cell receptor beta chain was obtained from a study of blood T cell repertoires in COVID-19. On the study more broadly: Sites in the United States, Italy and Spain provided acute and convalescent COVID-19 samples. PBMCs, B-cell-depleted T cells, or T cells were the source of the cDNA or gDNA that made up the material.

Authors' analysis steps: Reference gene primer amplification yielded estimated nucleated cell counts. Measured with immunoSEQ multiplex PCR; TCRdb has only the in-frame clones, and not every one. Clonal size and the V and J genes are those of that table, whereas D and trimming came from the DNA. The sample yields about 260,000 clones, around 87% seen once. J was trimmed by 7 bases and V by 6 bases; bases with no gene match: 4. The V gene's germline CDR1 is SNHLY and CDR2 FYNNEI. The CDR3 is 12 amino acids. The TCR sequence derives from a woman in her forties or fifties with acute or convalescent COVID-19. The sequencing input was peripheral blood. The J gene is TRBJ2-3, the V gene TRBV2, with 7 bases aligning to TRBD1. The CDR3 coding sequence is TGTGCCAGCAGCGTGACAGGGAATACGCAGTATTTT. It codes for CASSVTGNTQYF.